This TCR beta chain was sequenced for a study of beta chain features in type 1 diabetes. Study-wide points: Relative to healthy donors, patients appeared to have naive, central memory and Treg TCRB repertoires that were more similar. The study found fewer insertions and more deletions at VDJ junctions in type 1 diabetes patients.

Turning to this clone: Its antigen is not known.

J was trimmed by 8 bases and V by 7 bases; bases with no gene match: 5. Germline V gives CDR1 GTSNPN, CDR2 SVGIG (reference sequence). The CDR3 length is 13 residues. Expressed TCRB transcripts were sequenced after all isolated RNA was converted to cDNA. Assay: immunoSEQ multiplex PCR; the TCRdb copy retains only in-frame clones and omits some. This repertoire shows fewer than 350,000 clones, around 20% found once; its top ten account for under 0.05%. Specimen: naive CD4+ T cells from blood. This receptor was obtained from a woman between 18 and 30 years old in good health. This sequence joins TRBV30 and TRBJ2-1; the match to TRBD2 covers 13 bases. The CDR3 DNA sequence: TGTGCCTTACGGACTAGCGGGGGCTATGAGCAGTTCTTC. Translated: CALRTSGGYEQFF.